The clone carrying this TCR beta chain has only a few counts. These data are taken from a study of long-term antiretroviral therapy in people with HIV. Survey level was the resolution at which the v3.0 immunoSEQ assay ran. Clones were read by immunoSEQ multiplex PCR, and TCRdb kept only the in-frame ones, dropping some. In the table there are about 33,000 clones, about 83% of which are singletons. The CDR3 covers 13 residues. CDR1 is LGHNT, CDR2 FRNRAP, per germline. V dropped 1 base and J dropped 2 bases, with 6 bases sitting between them. This material consisted of unsorted PBMCs, taken 2 years after starting antiretroviral therapy. This chain links TRBV12-5 with TRBJ2-7; D is uncertain. The sequence was collected from a woman aged 50 to 65 with HIV. Here the CDR3 reads CASGLGSPYEQYF. CDR3 bases: TGTGCTAGTGGTTTGGGCAGCCCCTACGAGCAGTACTTC.